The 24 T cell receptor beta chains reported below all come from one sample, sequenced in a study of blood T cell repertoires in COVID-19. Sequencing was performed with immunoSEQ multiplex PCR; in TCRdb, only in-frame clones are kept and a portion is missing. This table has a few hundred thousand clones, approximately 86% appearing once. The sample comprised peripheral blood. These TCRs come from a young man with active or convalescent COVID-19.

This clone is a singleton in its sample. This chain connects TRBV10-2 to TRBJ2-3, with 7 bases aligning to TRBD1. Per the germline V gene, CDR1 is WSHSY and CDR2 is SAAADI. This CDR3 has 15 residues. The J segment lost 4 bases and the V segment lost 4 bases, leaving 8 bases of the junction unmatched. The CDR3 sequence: CASSGVQGTADTQYF. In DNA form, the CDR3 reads TGCGCCAGCAGTGGAGTACAGGGGACAGCAGATACGCAGTATTTT.

The CDR3 region has the DNA TGTGCCACCAGTGATTCTAGCGGGGGGCTCAATGAGCAGTTCTTC. Translation: CATSDSSGGLNEQFF. The chain uses TRBV24-1 and TRBJ2-1; 11 bases match TRBD2. Looked up from germline, CDR1 is KGHDR and CDR2 is SFDVKD. V shed 2 bases and J 6 bases; nucleotides not matched to a gene: 2. The length of the CDR3 is 15 residues.

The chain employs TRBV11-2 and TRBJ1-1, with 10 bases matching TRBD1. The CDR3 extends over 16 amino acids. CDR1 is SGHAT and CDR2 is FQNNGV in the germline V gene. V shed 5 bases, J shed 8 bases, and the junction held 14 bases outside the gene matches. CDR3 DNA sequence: TGTGCCAGCAGCCCAAGCACCGGGACAGGGGCCACAGAAGCTTTCTTT. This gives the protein CASSPSTGTGATEAFF.

Written as DNA, the CDR3 is TGCGCCAGCAGCGCTACTAGCGGGGGGACCACAGATACGCAGTATTTT. Amino acids: CASSATSGGTTDTQYF. The chain couples TRBV5-1 to TRBJ2-3; TRBD2 matches at 12 bases. Germline CDR1 and CDR2: SGHRS and YFSETQ. J was trimmed by 2 bases and V by 4 bases; bases with no gene match: 5. This CDR3 contains 16 residues.

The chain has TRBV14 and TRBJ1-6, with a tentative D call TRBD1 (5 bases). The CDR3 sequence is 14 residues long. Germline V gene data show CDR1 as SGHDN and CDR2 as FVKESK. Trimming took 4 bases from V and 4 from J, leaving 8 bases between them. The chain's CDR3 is CASSPRGYNSPLHF. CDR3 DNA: TGTGCCAGCAGCCCGCGGGGGTATAATTCACCCCTCCACTTT.

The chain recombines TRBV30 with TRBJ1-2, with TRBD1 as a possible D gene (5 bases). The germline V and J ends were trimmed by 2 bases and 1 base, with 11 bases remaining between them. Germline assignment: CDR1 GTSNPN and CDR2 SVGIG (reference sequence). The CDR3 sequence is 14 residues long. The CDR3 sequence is CAWSSGLYNYGYTF. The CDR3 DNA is TGTGCCTGGAGTTCAGGGCTTTATAACTATGGCTACACCTTC.

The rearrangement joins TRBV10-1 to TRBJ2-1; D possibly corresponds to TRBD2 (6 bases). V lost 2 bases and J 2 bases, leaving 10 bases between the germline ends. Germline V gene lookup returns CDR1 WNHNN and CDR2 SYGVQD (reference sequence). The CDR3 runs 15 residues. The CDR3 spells CASSEVGEAYNEQFF. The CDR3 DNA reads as TGCGCCAGCAGTGAGGTAGGGGAGGCCTACAATGAGCAGTTCTTC.

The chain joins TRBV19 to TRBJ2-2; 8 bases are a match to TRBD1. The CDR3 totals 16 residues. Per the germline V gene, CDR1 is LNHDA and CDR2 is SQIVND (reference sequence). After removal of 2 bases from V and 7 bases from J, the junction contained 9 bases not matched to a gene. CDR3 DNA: TGTGCCAGTAGTATAATTAGGACAGGGCGGATCGGGGAGCTGTTTTTT. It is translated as CASSIIRTGRIGELFF.

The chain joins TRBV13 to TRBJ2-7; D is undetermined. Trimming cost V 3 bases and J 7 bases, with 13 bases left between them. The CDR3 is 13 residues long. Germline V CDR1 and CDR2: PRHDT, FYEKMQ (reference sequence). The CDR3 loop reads CASSFSHGLEQYF. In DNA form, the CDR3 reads TGTGCCAGCAGCTTCTCCCACGGTTTAGAGCAGTACTTC.

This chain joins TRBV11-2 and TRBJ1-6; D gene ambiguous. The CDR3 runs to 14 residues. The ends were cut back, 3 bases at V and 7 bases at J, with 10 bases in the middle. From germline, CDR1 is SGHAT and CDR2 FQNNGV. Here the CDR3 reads CASSFESRNSPLHF. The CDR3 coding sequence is TGTGCCAGCAGCTTTGAGAGCCGCAATTCACCCCTCCACTTT.

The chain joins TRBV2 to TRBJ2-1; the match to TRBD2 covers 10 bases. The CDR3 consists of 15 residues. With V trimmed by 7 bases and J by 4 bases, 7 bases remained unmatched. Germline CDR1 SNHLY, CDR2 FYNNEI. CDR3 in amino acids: CASTNLLAGYNEQFF. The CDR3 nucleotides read TGTGCCAGCACAAACCTACTAGCGGGGTACAATGAGCAGTTCTTC.

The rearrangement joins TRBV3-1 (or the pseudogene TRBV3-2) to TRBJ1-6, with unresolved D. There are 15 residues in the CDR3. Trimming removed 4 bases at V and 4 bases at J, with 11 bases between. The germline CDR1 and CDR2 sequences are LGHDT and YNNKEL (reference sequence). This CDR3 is CASSRVGGYNSPLHF. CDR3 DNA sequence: TGTGCCAGCAGCCGGGTCGGCGGGTATAATTCACCCCTCCACTTT.

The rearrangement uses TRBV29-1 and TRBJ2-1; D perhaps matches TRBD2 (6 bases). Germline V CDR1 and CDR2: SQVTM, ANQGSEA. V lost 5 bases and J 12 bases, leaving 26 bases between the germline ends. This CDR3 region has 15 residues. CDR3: CSVRGTYPRAGGQFF. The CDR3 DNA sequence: TGCAGCGTTCGAGGGACTTACCCAAGAGCTGGGGGGCAGTTCTTC.

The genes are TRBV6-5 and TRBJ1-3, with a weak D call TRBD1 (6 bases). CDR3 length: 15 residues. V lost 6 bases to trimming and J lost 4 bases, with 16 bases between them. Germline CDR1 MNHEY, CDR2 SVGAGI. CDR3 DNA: TGTGCCAGCAGGAACCAACAGGGATCCGGAAACACCATATATTTT. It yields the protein CASRNQQGSGNTIYF.

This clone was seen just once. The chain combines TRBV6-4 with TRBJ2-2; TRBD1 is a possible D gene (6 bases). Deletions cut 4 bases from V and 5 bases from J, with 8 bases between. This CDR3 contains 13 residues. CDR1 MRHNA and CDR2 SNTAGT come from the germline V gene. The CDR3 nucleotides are TGTGCCAGCAGTGTCACAGGGACCGGGGAGCTGTTTTTT. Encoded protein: CASSVTGTGELFF.

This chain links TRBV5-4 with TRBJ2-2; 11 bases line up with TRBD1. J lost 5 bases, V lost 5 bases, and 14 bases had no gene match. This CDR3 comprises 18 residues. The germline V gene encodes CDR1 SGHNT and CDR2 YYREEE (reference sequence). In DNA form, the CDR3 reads TGTGCCAGCAGGGCGAAAGAACCGGGACAGGGGGAGACCGGGGAGCTGTTTTTT. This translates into CASRAKEPGQGETGELFF.

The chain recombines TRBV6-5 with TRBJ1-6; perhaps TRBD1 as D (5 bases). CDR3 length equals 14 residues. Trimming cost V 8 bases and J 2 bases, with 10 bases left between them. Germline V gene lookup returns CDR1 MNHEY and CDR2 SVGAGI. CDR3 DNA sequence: TGTGCCAGCGCGGCGGGACCCTATAATTCACCCCTCCACTTT. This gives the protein CASAAGPYNSPLHF.

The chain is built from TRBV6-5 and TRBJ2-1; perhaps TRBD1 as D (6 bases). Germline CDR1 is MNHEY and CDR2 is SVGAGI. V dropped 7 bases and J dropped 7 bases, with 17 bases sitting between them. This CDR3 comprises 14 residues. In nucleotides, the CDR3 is TGTGCCAGCACGGCCTATGGGACAACAAATGAGCAGTTCTTC. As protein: CASTAYGTTNEQFF.

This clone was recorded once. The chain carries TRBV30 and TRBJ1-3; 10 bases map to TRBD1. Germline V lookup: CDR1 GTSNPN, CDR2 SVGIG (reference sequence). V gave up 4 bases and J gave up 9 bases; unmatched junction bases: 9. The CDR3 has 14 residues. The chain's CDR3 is CAWTRQGARSTIYF. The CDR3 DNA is TGTGCCTGGACCAGACAGGGGGCGCGATCCACCATATATTTT.

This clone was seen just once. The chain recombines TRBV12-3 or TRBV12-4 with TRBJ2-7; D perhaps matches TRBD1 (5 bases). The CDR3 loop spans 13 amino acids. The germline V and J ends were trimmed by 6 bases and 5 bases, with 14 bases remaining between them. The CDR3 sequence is CASSLGVVDEQYF. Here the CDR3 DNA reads TGTGCCAGCAGCCTAGGGGTGGTGGACGAGCAGTACTTC.

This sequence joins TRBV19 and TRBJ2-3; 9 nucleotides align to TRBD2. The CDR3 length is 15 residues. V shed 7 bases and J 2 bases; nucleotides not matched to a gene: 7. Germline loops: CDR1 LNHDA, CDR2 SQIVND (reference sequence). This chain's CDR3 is CASTASGDDTDTQYF. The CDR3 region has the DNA TGTGCCAGTACAGCTAGCGGGGACGACACAGATACGCAGTATTTT.

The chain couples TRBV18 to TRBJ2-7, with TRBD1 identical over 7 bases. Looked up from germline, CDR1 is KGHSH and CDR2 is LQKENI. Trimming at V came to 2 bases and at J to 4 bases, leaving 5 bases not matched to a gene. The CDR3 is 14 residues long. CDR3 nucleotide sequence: TGTGCCAGCTCACCAAGAGGGACAGAATACGAGCAGTACTTC. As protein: CASSPRGTEYEQYF.

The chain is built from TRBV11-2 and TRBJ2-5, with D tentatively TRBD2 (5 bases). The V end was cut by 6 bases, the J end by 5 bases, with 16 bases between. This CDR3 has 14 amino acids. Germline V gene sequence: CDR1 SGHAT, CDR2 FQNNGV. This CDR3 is CASSSLIPGETQYF. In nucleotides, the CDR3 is TGTGCCAGCAGTTCCCTCATTCCGGGGGAGACCCAGTACTTC.

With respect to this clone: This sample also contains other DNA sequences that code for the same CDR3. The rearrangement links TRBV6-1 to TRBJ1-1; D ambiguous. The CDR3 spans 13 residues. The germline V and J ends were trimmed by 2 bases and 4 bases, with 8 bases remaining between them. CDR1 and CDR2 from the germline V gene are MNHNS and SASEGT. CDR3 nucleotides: TGTGCCAGCAGTGAACTCCGGGGCACTGAAGCTTTCTTT. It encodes CASSELRGTEAFF.